The next 28 T cell receptor beta chains were all read from a single sample in a study of blood T cell repertoires in COVID-19. Profiling relied on immunoSEQ multiplex PCR, and the TCRdb table lists in-frame clones only, not all of them. The table has some 150,000 clones, roughly 81% seen once. The sequenced material came from peripheral blood. All receptors come from a human donor with acute or convalescent COVID-19. The donor label of this sample is uncertain.

The genes are TRBV5-1 and TRBJ2-1, with 11 bases matching TRBD2. Trimming at V came to 4 bases and at J to 8 bases, leaving 20 bases not matched to a gene. CDR3 length equals 19 residues. Germline lookup yields CDR1 SGHRS and CDR2 YFSETQ. CDR3 residues: CASSPGQGETSGSLYEQFF. CDR3 DNA: TGCGCCAGCAGCCCAGGACAAGGCGAAACTAGCGGGAGTTTGTATGAGCAGTTCTTC.

The V call is TRBV27, the J call TRBJ2-1, with no clear D. This CDR3 is built from 17 residues. V shed 3 bases and J shed 10 bases, with 25 bases lying between them. Germline loops: CDR1 MNHEY, CDR2 SMNVEV (reference sequence). CDR3 nucleotide sequence: TGTGCCAGCAGTTTTTCGAAGAGCCTCACTACAATCACAGAGCAGTTCTTC. It specifies CASSFSKSLTTITEQFF.

The V and J genes are TRBV18 and TRBJ1-1; TRBD1 matches at 8 bases. V trimming: 1 base; J trimming: 4 bases; junction bases outside the gene matches: 8. The CDR3 is made up of 16 amino acids. Germline CDR1 KGHSH, CDR2 LQKENI. The CDR3 protein is CASSPLAGQGGTEAFF. The CDR3 nucleotides read TGTGCCAGCTCACCACTCGCCGGACAGGGAGGCACTGAAGCTTTCTTT.

V gene TRBV6-5 combines with J gene TRBJ1-2, with 9 bases that match TRBD1. V was clipped by 5 bases and J by 7 bases; unmatched bases: 11. CDR1 MNHEY and CDR2 SVGAGI come from the germline V gene. CDR3 size: 15 residues. CDR3 sequence (DNA): TGTGCCAGCAGTCCGGCTGGGGACAGGGTGGGTGGCTACACCTTC. Its protein is CASSPAGDRVGGYTF.

V usage is TRBV5-4 and J usage is TRBJ2-5, with 9 bases identical to TRBD1. Germline V gene data show CDR1 as SGHNT and CDR2 as YYREEE (reference sequence). The CDR3 has 14 amino acids. J was trimmed by 7 bases and V by 4 bases; bases with no gene match: 8. The CDR3 DNA reads as TGTGCCAGCAGCCAACAGGGGGCGGAACGGACCCAGTACTTC. Protein: CASSQQGAERTQYF.

Details on this clone: Other DNA sequences in this sample translate to the same CDR3. This chain links TRBV18 with TRBJ1-5; D is possibly TRBD1 (6 bases). CDR3 length equals 13 residues. The V and J ends lost 3 bases and 4 bases respectively, with 7 bases between them. Germline V CDR1 and CDR2: KGHSH, LQKENI. The CDR3 region is CASSPGANQPQHF. CDR3 DNA sequence: TGTGCCAGCTCACCGGGGGCTAATCAGCCCCAGCATTTT.

This chain links TRBV3-1 (or the pseudogene TRBV3-2) with TRBJ2-7; TRBD1 aligns across 7 bases. The CDR3 length is 14 residues. CDR1 and CDR2 from the germline V gene are LGHDT and YNNKEL (reference sequence). With 8 bases clipped from V and 3 bases from J, the junction kept 10 bases outside the gene matches. The CDR3 sequence is CASGSWDRDYEQYF. For the CDR3, the DNA is TGTGCCAGCGGTTCCTGGGACAGAGACTACGAGCAGTACTTC.

A single count supports this clone. The CDR3 nucleotides are TGTGCCAGCAGCGTCTCGGGACACCTAAACTATGGCTACACCTTC. As protein: CASSVSGHLNYGYTF. This chain connects TRBV5-4 to TRBJ1-2; D is perhaps TRBD1 (6 bases). The CDR3 is made up of 15 amino acids. From germline, CDR1 is SGHNT and CDR2 YYREEE (reference sequence). V was pared by 4 bases and J by 2 bases, with 15 bases between.

The rearrangement joins TRBV4-2 to TRBJ2-2, with D perhaps matching TRBD1 (6 bases). Germline loops: CDR1 LGHNA, CDR2 YNFKEQ. The CDR3 is 15 amino acids. Deletions cut 1 base from V and 4 bases from J, with 10 bases between. CDR3 residues: CASSQVQGPTGELFF. CDR3 DNA sequence: TGTGCCAGCAGCCAAGTACAGGGACCCACCGGGGAGCTGTTTTTT.

The V and J genes are TRBV4-1 and TRBJ2-2, with D possibly being TRBD2 (5 bases). This CDR3 has 13 amino acids. Germline lookup yields CDR1 MGHRA and CDR2 YSYEKL. Trimming removed 0 bases from V and 6 bases from J, with 5 bases in between. The DNA for the CDR3 is TGCGCCAGCAGCCAAGAACTAGCCGGGGAGCTGTTTTTT. Its translation is CASSQELAGELFF.

The V and J genes are TRBV19 and TRBJ1-2, with 9 bases matching TRBD1. This CDR3 comprises 12 residues. V trimming: 8 bases; J trimming: 7 bases; junction bases outside the gene matches: 5. CDR1 is LNHDA, CDR2 SQIVND, per germline (reference sequence). This CDR3 is CASQQGAVGYTF. The CDR3 DNA follows: TGTGCCAGTCAACAGGGGGCGGTTGGCTACACCTTC.

In its sample, this clone was seen once. The chain combines TRBV5-8 with TRBJ1-4; D gene ambiguous. V shed 6 bases and J shed 3 bases, with 15 bases lying between them. This CDR3 has 15 residues. The V gene's germline CDR1 is SGHTS and CDR2 YDEGEE. This CDR3 reads CASTQSLEPNEKLFF. CDR3 DNA sequence: TGTGCCAGCACCCAATCATTAGAACCTAATGAAAAACTGTTTTTT.

This sequence joins TRBV18 and TRBJ1-2; D unresolved. The V end was cut by 0 bases, the J end by 4 bases, with 9 bases between. Germline values: CDR1 KGHSH, CDR2 LQKENI. This CDR3 contains 14 residues. The CDR3 here is CASSPPTSGYGYTF. The CDR3 nucleotides read TGTGCCAGCTCACCACCCACGTCAGGCTATGGCTACACCTTC.

V gene TRBV24-1 combines with J gene TRBJ1-1, with 8 bases identical to TRBD1. V trimming: 4 bases; J trimming: 4 bases; junction bases outside the gene matches: 10. The CDR3 has 16 amino acids. Germline V gene data show CDR1 as KGHDR and CDR2 as SFDVKD. The CDR3 coding sequence is TGTGCCACCAGTGACCCGTCACAGGGGGGAGGCACTGAAGCTTTCTTT. Translated, it gives CATSDPSQGGGTEAFF.

The rearrangement links TRBV12-3 or TRBV12-4 to TRBJ1-1; a possible D gene is TRBD1 (6 bases). Between the trimmed V and J ends, which lost 5 bases and 6 bases, there was a span of 13 bases. The CDR3 consists of 13 residues. DNA for the CDR3: TGTGCCAGCAGTCCCCCGGGGGGCCCTGAAGCTTTCTTT. This codes for CASSPPGGPEAFF.

The chain recombines TRBV2 with TRBJ2-2; TRBD1 agrees at 7 bases. Germline trimming cut 6 bases from V and 0 bases from J; bases unmatched to any gene: 4. CDR3 length: 15 residues. The germline gives CDR1 SNHLY, CDR2 FYNNEI. CDR3 bases: TGTGCCAGCAGGGTAGGGGGCGCGAACACCGGGGAGCTGTTTTTT. This encodes CASRVGGANTGELFF.

The V gene is TRBV5-1, the J gene TRBJ2-3; D is perhaps TRBD2 (6 bases). The CDR3 is made up of 15 amino acids. The V end was cut by 2 bases, the J end by 0 bases, with 10 bases between. Looked up from germline, CDR1 is SGHRS and CDR2 is YFSETQ. The CDR3 reads CASSFSGTSTDTQYF. In DNA, the CDR3 is TGCGCCAGCAGCTTTAGCGGTACTAGCACAGATACGCAGTATTTT.

This chain uses TRBV10-3 with TRBJ2-7; D ambiguous. Germline values: CDR1 ENHRY, CDR2 SYGVKD. The CDR3 covers 14 residues. Trimming shortened V by 11 bases and J by 0 bases, and 17 bases separated the two germline ends. The chain's CDR3 is CASNQDLSSYEQYF. CDR3 nucleotides: TGTGCCTCAAACCAGGATTTAAGCTCCTACGAGCAGTACTTC.

The chain links TRBV2 to TRBJ1-2, with a possible D match to TRBD1 (6 bases). The germline V and J ends were trimmed by 6 bases and 8 bases, with 16 bases remaining between them. This CDR3 is 13 amino acids long. Germline values: CDR1 SNHLY, CDR2 FYNNEI. In DNA form, the CDR3 reads TGTGCCAGCAGCTTCGCAGGGGTAGGCGGCTACACCTTC. Amino acids: CASSFAGVGGYTF.

Worth noting for this clone: One end of the junction does not line up with germline, which may come from a read error. The J gene is TRBJ1-6, the V gene TRBV3-1 (or the pseudogene TRBV3-2), with a possible D match to TRBD1 (6 bases). Per the germline V gene, CDR1 is LGHDT and CDR2 is YNNKEL (reference sequence). The CDR3 contains 13 residues. CDR3 in amino acids: CVSRDTNNSPLHF. Here the CDR3 DNA reads TGTGTCAGCCGGGACACCAATAATTCACCCCTCCACTTT.

This clone was observed a few times. The chain has TRBV5-6 and TRBJ2-3, with 7 positions matching TRBD1. Germline CDR1 reads SGHDT; CDR2 reads YYEEEE. The CDR3 extends over 16 amino acids. Trimming took 4 bases from V and 5 from J; bases not matched to a gene: 13. The CDR3 DNA is TGTGCCAGCAGCCCGGATGCAGGGGGAGAGGGAGATACGCAGTATTTT. Amino acid sequence: CASSPDAGGEGDTQYF.

The V call is TRBV6-5, the J call TRBJ1-5; D might be TRBD1 (6 bases). With 6 bases removed from V and 3 bases from J, the gap between germline ends came to 12 bases. Per the germline V gene, CDR1 is MNHEY and CDR2 is SVGAGI. The CDR3 spans 14 residues. CDR3 nucleotides: TGTGCCAGCAGGAAGACAGGAGACAATCAGCCCCAGCATTTT. It codes for CASRKTGDNQPQHF.

The chain links TRBV5-5 to TRBJ1-1; D is ambiguous. The germline V and J ends were trimmed by 6 bases and 4 bases, with 13 bases remaining between them. The germline V gene has CDR1 SGHKS and CDR2 YYEKEE (reference sequence). The CDR3 sequence is 13 residues long. This chain's CDR3 is CASTSILSTEAFF. DNA of the CDR3: TGTGCCAGCACCTCAATCCTTAGCACTGAAGCTTTCTTT.

The chain recombines TRBV7-3 with TRBJ1-1; the D is unclear. Trimming removed 1 base at V and 4 bases at J, with 7 bases between. The CDR3 spans 13 residues. Germline assignment: CDR1 SGHTA and CDR2 FQGTGA. CDR3 sequence reads: CASSLKRGTEAFF. In nucleotides, the CDR3 is TGTGCCAGCAGCTTAAAGCGGGGCACTGAAGCTTTCTTT. The complete variable domain, with remaining parts taken from reference TRBV7-3 and TRBJ1-1, reads GAGVSQTPSNKVTEKGKYVELRCDPISGHTALYWYRQSLGQGPEFLIYFQGTGAADDSGLPNDRFFAVRPEGSVSTLKIQRTERGDSAVYLCASSLKRGTEAFFGQGTRLTVV.

This chain uses TRBV7-6 with TRBJ1-4; 7 bases line up with TRBD1. The V and J ends lost 4 bases and 4 bases, in that order; junction bases with no gene match: 6. Per germline, CDR1 SGHVS and CDR2 FNYEAQ. The CDR3 sequence is 15 residues long. CDR3 amino acids: CASSYSGTVNEKLFF. Written as DNA, the CDR3 is TGTGCCAGCAGCTACTCCGGGACAGTTAATGAAAAACTGTTTTTT.

CDR3: CASTSGGRGYTF. Here the CDR3 DNA reads TGTGCCAGCACCTCAGGGGGCCGGGGCTACACCTTC. This sequence joins TRBV28 and TRBJ1-2; 8 nucleotides match TRBD1. The ends lost 7 bases at V and 8 bases at J; junction bases unmatched: 6. This CDR3 is built from 12 residues. CDR1 is MDHEN, CDR2 SYDVKM, per germline.

The chain is built from TRBV12-3 or TRBV12-4 and TRBJ1-2; D unclear. V shed 3 bases and J shed 8 bases, with 13 bases lying between them. The CDR3 spans 13 residues. The CDR3 sequence is CASSFGARLGYTF. The CDR3 DNA is TGTGCCAGCAGTTTTGGAGCCCGATTAGGCTACACCTTC.

The chain recombines TRBV5-1 with TRBJ1-3, with 8 bases that match TRBD1. This CDR3 is built from 16 residues. Germline V gene sequence: CDR1 SGHRS, CDR2 YFSETQ. J gave up 0 bases and V 3 bases, and 5 bases lay outside the gene matches. The CDR3 coding sequence is TGCGCCAGCAGCTCGGGGACAGGTACCTCTGGAAACACCATATATTTT. This encodes CASSSGTGTSGNTIYF.